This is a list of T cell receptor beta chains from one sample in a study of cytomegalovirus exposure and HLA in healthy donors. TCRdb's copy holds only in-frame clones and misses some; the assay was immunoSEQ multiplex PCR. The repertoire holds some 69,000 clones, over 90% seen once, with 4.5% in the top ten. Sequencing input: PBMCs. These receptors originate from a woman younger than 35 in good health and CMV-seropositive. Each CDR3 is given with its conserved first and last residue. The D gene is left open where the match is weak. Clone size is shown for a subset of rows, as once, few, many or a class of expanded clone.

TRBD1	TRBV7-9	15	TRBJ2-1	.	CASSYRGVLYNEQFF	TGTGCCAGCAGCTACAGGGGAGTCCTCTACAATGAGCAGTTCTTC
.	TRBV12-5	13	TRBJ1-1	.	CASGLVLFPEAFF	TGTGCTAGTGGTTTGGTACTGTTCCCCGAAGCTTTCTTT
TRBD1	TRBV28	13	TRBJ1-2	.	CASRITGGGGYTF	TGTGCCAGCAGAATAACAGGGGGAGGTGGCTACACCTTC
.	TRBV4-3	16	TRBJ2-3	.	CASSQDKAGHTDTQYF	TGCGCCAGCAGCCAAGATAAGGCAGGGCACACAGATACGCAGTATTTT
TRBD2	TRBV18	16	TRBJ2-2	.	CASSPPLAGYTGELFF	TGTGCCAGCTCACCACCGCTAGCGGGGTACACCGGGGAGCTGTTTTTT
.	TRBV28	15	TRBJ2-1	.	CASSLWDSSYNEQFF	TGTGCCAGCAGTTTATGGGACAGTTCCTACAATGAGCAGTTCTTC
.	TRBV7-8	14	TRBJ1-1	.	CASSHRVDDTEAFF	TGTGCCAGCAGCCACAGGGTAGACGACACTGAAGCTTTCTTT
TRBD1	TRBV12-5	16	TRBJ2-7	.	CASGLVLGQGVYEQYF	TGTGCTAGTGGTTTGGTACTTGGACAGGGGGTGTACGAGCAGTACTTC
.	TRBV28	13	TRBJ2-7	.	CASSIDSSYEQYF	TGTGCCAGCAGTATTGACTCTTCCTACGAGCAGTACTTC
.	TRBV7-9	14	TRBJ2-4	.	CASTQGSDKNIQYF	TGTGCCAGCACCCAAGGGAGTGACAAAAACATTCAGTACTTC
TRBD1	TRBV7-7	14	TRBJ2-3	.	CAVRGPSYTDTQYF	TGTGCTGTCAGGGGGCCCTCATACACAGATACGCAGTATTTT
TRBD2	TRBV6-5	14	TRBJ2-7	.	CASSLAGSSYEQYF	TGTGCCAGCAGTTTAGCGGGAAGCTCCTACGAGCAGTACTTC
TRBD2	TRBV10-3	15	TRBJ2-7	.	CAISDRGSGNYEQYF	TGTGCCATCAGTGACAGGGGTAGCGGGAACTACGAGCAGTACTTC
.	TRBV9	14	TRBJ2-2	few	CASSPRTLTGELFF	TGTGCCAGCAGCCCCCGGACACTCACCGGGGAGCTGTTTTTT
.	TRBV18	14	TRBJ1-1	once	CASWGGLSNTEAFF	TGTGCCAGTTGGGGAGGGCTTTCGAACACTGAAGCTTTCTTT
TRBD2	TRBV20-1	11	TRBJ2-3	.	CSAGTSSTQYF	TGCAGTGCTGGGACTAGCAGCACGCAGTATTTT
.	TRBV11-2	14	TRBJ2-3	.	CASLGGEGSDTQYF	TGTGCCAGCCTCGGGGGAGAGGGATCAGATACGCAGTATTTT
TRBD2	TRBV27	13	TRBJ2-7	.	CASSPGRAYEQYF	TGTGCCAGCAGTCCAGGGAGGGCCTACGAGCAGTACTTC
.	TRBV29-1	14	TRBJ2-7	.	CSVARDLARSEQYF	TGCAGCGTTGCCCGGGACTTGGCTAGGAGCGAGCAGTACTTC
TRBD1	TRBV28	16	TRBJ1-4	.	CASSSRATGQGGKLFF	TGTGCCAGCAGTTCCCGAGCCACTGGACAGGGAGGCAAACTGTTTTTT
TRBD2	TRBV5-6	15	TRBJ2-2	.	CASSWGTRGTGELFF	TGTGCCAGCAGCTGGGGGACTAGGGGCACCGGGGAGCTGTTTTTT
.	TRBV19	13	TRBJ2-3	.	CATQSREADTQYF	TGTGCCACCCAAAGCCGGGAAGCAGATACGCAGTATTTT
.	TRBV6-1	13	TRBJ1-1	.	CASEKRMNTEAFF	TGTGCCAGCGAGAAGCGCATGAACACTGAAGCTTTCTTT
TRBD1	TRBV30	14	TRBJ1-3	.	CAWSVGTGRNTIYF	TGTGCCTGGAGTGTTGGGACAGGGCGGAACACCATATATTTT
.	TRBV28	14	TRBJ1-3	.	CASSLMFEGNTIYF	TGTGCCAGCAGTTTAATGTTCGAGGGAAACACCATATATTTT
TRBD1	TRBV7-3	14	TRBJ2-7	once	CASSDRDRAYEQYF	TGTGCCAGCAGCGACCGGGACAGGGCCTACGAGCAGTACTTC
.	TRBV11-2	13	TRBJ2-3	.	CASSLGDTDTQYF	TGTGCCAGCAGCTTAGGAGACACAGATACGCAGTATTTT
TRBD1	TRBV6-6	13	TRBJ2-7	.	CASTDRGLYEQYF	TGTGCCAGCACGGACAGGGGGCTCTACGAGCAGTACTTC
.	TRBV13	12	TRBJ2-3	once	CASSLRTDTQYF	TGTGCCAGCAGCTTGCGTACAGATACGCAGTATTTT
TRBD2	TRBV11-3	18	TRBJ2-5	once	CASSPRTSGRGLGETQYF	TGTGCCAGCAGCCCGAGGACTAGCGGGAGGGGGTTGGGGGAGACCCAGTACTTC
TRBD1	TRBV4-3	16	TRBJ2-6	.	CASSQVGGAGANVLTF	TGCGCCAGCAGCCAAGTAGGGGGCGCCGGGGCCAACGTCCTGACTTTC
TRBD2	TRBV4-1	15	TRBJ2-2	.	CASSQPTSGSGELFF	TGCGCCAGCAGCCAACCCACTAGCGGTTCCGGGGAGCTGTTTTTT
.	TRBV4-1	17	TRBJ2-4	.	CASSQDRFVRAKNIQYF	TGCGCCAGCAGCCAAGATCGGTTTGTGAGAGCCAAAAACATTCAGTACTTC
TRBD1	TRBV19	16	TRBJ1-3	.	CASSSDRKHSGNTIYF	TGTGCCAGTAGCTCGGACAGGAAGCACTCTGGAAACACCATATATTTT
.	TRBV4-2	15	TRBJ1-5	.	CASSQVVGGNQPQHF	TGTGCCAGCAGCCAAGTAGTGGGGGGAAATCAGCCCCAGCATTTT
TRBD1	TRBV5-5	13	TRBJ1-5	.	CASSLSGGQPQHF	TGTGCCAGCAGCTTGTCAGGGGGTCAGCCCCAGCATTTT
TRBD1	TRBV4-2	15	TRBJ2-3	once	CASSQGTGQGDTQYF	TGTGCCAGCAGCCAAGGGACAGGGCAGGGGGATACGCAGTATTTT
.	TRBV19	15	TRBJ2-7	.	CASSIRGTVDYEQYF	TGTGCCAGTAGTATTCGGGGGACAGTTGATTACGAGCAGTACTTC
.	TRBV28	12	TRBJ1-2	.	CASSLRYAGYTF	TGTGCCAGCAGTTTAAGATACGCGGGCTACACCTTC
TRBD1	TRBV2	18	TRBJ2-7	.	CASSEAGQRSVRHYEQYF	TGTGCCAGCAGTGAAGCGGGACAGAGATCGGTTCGTCATTACGAGCAGTACTTC
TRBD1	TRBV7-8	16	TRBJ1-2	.	CASSLGPGQDLYGYTF	TGTGCCAGCAGCTTGGGTCCGGGACAGGATCTCTATGGCTACACCTTC
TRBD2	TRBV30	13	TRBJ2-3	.	CACSLAGGPTQYF	TGTGCCTGCTCGCTAGCGGGAGGGCCTACGCAGTATTTT
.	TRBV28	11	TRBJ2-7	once	CASGPREEQYF	TGTGCCAGCGGGCCACGTGAAGAGCAGTACTTC
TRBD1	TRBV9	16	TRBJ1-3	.	CASSPRRQGARNTIYF	TGTGCCAGCAGCCCGCGACGACAGGGGGCCAGAAACACCATATATTTT
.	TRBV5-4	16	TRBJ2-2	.	CASSLAGIEGTGELFF	TGTGCCAGCAGCTTGGCGGGTATAGAGGGCACCGGGGAGCTGTTTTTT
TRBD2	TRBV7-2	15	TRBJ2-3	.	CASSLVPSGKGEEYF	TGTGCCAGCAGCTTAGTTCCTAGCGGGAAGGGCGAGGAGTATTTT
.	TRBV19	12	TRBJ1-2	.	CASSIGVVGYTF	TGTGCCAGTAGTATCGGGGTAGTGGGCTACACCTTC
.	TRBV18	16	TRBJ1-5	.	CASSPHPPGSNQPQHF	TGTGCCAGCTCACCACACCCACCGGGTAGCAATCAGCCCCAGCATTTT